This TCR beta chain was recovered during a study of T cells in Graves' hyperthyroidism and ophthalmopathy. Researchers took RNA transcripts and amplified the TCR beta CDR3 regions from them. HTBI primers drove first-round RT-PCR of the TCR CDR3. TCRdb re-called the multiplex PCR reads through MiXCR, storing one row per CDR3 protein. The sample has approximately 640,000 distinct CDR3 sequences, 45% seen once; the top ten hold about 7.2%. This clonotype was picked up a small number of times. Its antigen is unidentified. Looked up from germline, CDR1 is SGDLS and CDR2 is YYNGEE. This CDR3 has 14 residues. The germline V and J ends were trimmed by 0 bases and 5 bases, with 11 bases remaining between them. Patients were excluded because of uncontrolled infection, other autoimmune disease, pregnancy or lactation. The study, taken as a whole, reports: Progression to ophthalmopathy was predicted a median of about six months early.

This sequence was found in an adult man with Graves' disease, either hyperthyroidism or ophthalmopathy (not recorded which). The chain joins TRBV9 to TRBJ1-2; no definite D call. Material: peripheral blood or thyroid tissue (not recorded which). CDR3 residues: CASSVEDPGYGYTF. The CDR3 DNA is TGTGCCAGCAGCGTAGAAGATCCGGGGTATGGCTACACCTTC.